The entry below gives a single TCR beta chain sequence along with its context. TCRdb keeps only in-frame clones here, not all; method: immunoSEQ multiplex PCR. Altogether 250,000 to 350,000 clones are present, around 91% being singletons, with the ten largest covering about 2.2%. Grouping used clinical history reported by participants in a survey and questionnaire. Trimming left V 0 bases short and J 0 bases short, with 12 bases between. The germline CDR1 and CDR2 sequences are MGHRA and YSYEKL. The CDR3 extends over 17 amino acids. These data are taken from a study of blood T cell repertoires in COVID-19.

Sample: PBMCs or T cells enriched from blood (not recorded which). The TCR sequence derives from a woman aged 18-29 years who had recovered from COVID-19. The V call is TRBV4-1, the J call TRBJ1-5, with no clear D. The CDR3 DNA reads TGCGCCAGCAGCCAAGATCCCGGTCCCGTTAGCAATCAGCCCCAGCATTTT. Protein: CASSQDPGPVSNQPQHF.